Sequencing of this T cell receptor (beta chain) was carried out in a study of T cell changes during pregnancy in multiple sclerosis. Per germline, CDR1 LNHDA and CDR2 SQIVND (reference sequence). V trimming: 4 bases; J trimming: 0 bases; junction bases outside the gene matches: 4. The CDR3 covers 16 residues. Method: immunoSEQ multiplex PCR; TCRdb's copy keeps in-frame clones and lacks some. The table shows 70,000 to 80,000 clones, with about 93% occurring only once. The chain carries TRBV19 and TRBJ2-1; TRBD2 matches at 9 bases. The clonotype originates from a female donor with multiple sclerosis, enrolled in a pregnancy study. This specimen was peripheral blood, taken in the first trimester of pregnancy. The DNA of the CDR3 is TGTGCCAGTAGTAGACTAGCGGTGAGCTCCTACAATGAGCAGTTCTTC. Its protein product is CASSRLAVSSYNEQFF.